Listed below are T cell receptor beta chains from one sample, sequenced in a study of blood T cell repertoires in COVID-19. Method: immunoSEQ multiplex PCR; TCRdb's copy keeps in-frame clones and lacks some. The data hold some 390,000 clones, with about 87% observed a single time. Input material: peripheral blood. Receptor source: a human donor in a cohort sampled during active COVID-19. The CDR3 runs from the conserved cysteine through the conserved F or W. D genes are given only for firm matches.

V gene: TRBV7-9
D gene: TRBD1
CDR3 length: 15
J gene: TRBJ1-1
CDR3 protein: CASSLGQGANTEAFF

V gene: TRBV3-1/TRBV3-2
D gene: TRBD1
CDR3 length: 20
J gene: TRBJ2-4
CDR3 protein: CASSLPGDREGEIAKNIQYF

V gene: TRBV5-1
D gene: NA
CDR3 length: 14
J gene: TRBJ2-5
CDR3 protein: CASSLTGNQETQYF

V gene: TRBV24-1
D gene: TRBD1
CDR3 length: 17
J gene: TRBJ2-2
CDR3 protein: CATSDEMDRSNTGELFF

V gene: TRBV2
D gene: TRBD2
CDR3 length: 16
J gene: TRBJ2-2
CDR3 protein: CASGSQRGLSTGELFF

V gene: TRBV4-1
D gene: NA
CDR3 length: 14
J gene: TRBJ2-5
CDR3 protein: CASSQGAQVETQYF

V gene: TRBV24-1
D gene: NA
CDR3 length: 16
J gene: TRBJ2-1
CDR3 protein: CATSDPRGLVHNEQFF

V gene: TRBV5-1
D gene: TRBD2
CDR3 length: 15
J gene: TRBJ2-7
CDR3 protein: CASSLPRTSTYEQYF

V gene: TRBV9
D gene: TRBD2
CDR3 length: 15
J gene: TRBJ2-7
CDR3 protein: CASSVAGGGFYEQYF

V gene: TRBV27
D gene: NA
CDR3 length: 14
J gene: TRBJ1-2
CDR3 protein: CASSLYAGYNGYTF

V gene: TRBV27
D gene: TRBD2
CDR3 length: 15
J gene: TRBJ2-1
CDR3 protein: CASSLLGRAVDEQFF

V gene: TRBV4-2
D gene: NA
CDR3 length: 16
J gene: TRBJ1-5
CDR3 protein: CASSQEITRDNQPQHF

V gene: TRBV9
D gene: NA
CDR3 length: 15
J gene: TRBJ1-1
CDR3 protein: CASSVDLTGKYEAFF

V gene: TRBV25-1
D gene: TRBD2
CDR3 length: 15
J gene: TRBJ2-5
CDR3 protein: CASSKASGSRETQYF

V gene: TRBV4-1
D gene: TRBD2
CDR3 length: 16
J gene: TRBJ2-7
CDR3 protein: CASSQRLAGEKYEQYF

V gene: TRBV28
D gene: TRBD1
CDR3 length: 17
J gene: TRBJ2-1
CDR3 protein: CASSPPGTGEPYNEQFF

V gene: TRBV18
D gene: NA
CDR3 length: 12
J gene: TRBJ1-4
CDR3 protein: CASSLGPGKLFF

V gene: TRBV4-2
D gene: TRBD1
CDR3 length: 21
J gene: TRBJ1-6
CDR3 protein: CASSHSPDRGRPRGYNSPLHF

V gene: TRBV3-1/TRBV3-2
D gene: TRBD1
CDR3 length: 16
J gene: TRBJ1-2
CDR3 protein: CASSQADRGLAHGYTF

V gene: TRBV30
D gene: TRBD1
CDR3 length: 15
J gene: TRBJ2-5
CDR3 protein: CAWSPGQGARETQYF

V gene: TRBV7-3
D gene: NA
CDR3 length: 21
J gene: TRBJ2-5
CDR3 protein: CASSSRQPTVGLATFQETQYF

V gene: TRBV2
D gene: TRBD2
CDR3 length: 15
J gene: TRBJ2-3
CDR3 protein: CASSVLAGGTDTQYF

V gene: TRBV18
D gene: TRBD2
CDR3 length: 17
J gene: TRBJ2-7
CDR3 protein: CASSPLTSGGGIYEQYF

V gene: TRBV30
D gene: TRBD1
CDR3 length: 14
J gene: TRBJ2-1
CDR3 protein: CAWNWDRSNNEQFF

V gene: TRBV29-1
D gene: NA
CDR3 length: 14
J gene: TRBJ2-1
CDR3 protein: CSVERRFSYNEQFF

V gene: TRBV19
D gene: NA
CDR3 length: 15
J gene: TRBJ2-7
CDR3 protein: CASSIGSGSSYEQYF

V gene: TRBV14
D gene: NA
CDR3 length: 17
J gene: TRBJ1-6
CDR3 protein: CASSQARDLNPNSPLHF

V gene: TRBV6-5
D gene: NA
CDR3 length: 13
J gene: TRBJ2-5
CDR3 protein: CASRGTLQETQYF

V gene: TRBV25-1
D gene: TRBD1
CDR3 length: 18
J gene: TRBJ2-6
CDR3 protein: CASSEFGSGGSGANVLTF

V gene: TRBV7-2
D gene: TRBD1
CDR3 length: 14
J gene: TRBJ2-7
CDR3 protein: CASSLGDRGYEQYF

V gene: TRBV5-1
D gene: NA
CDR3 length: 16
J gene: TRBJ2-5
CDR3 protein: CASSLGQIPSQETQYF

V gene: TRBV24-1
D gene: NA
CDR3 length: 14
J gene: TRBJ2-1
CDR3 protein: CATSAGRAYNEQFF

V gene: TRBV14
D gene: NA
CDR3 length: 13
J gene: TRBJ2-7
CDR3 protein: CASSQGSGYEQYF

V gene: TRBV29-1
D gene: TRBD1
CDR3 length: 14
J gene: TRBJ1-4
CDR3 protein: CSYRGQGANEKLFF

V gene: TRBV2
D gene: NA
CDR3 length: 15
J gene: TRBJ1-5
CDR3 protein: CASNSRTNSNQPQHF

V gene: TRBV4-2
D gene: TRBD1
CDR3 length: 17
J gene: TRBJ2-5
CDR3 protein: CASSREQDRGFGETQYF

V gene: TRBV7-3
D gene: NA
CDR3 length: 15
J gene: TRBJ1-1
CDR3 protein: CASSPSSSDKIEAFF

V gene: TRBV5-1
D gene: TRBD2
CDR3 length: 16
J gene: TRBJ2-2
CDR3 protein: CASSSSGNVYTGELFF

V gene: TRBV19
D gene: TRBD2
CDR3 length: 15
J gene: TRBJ2-2
CDR3 protein: CASKLAEGSTGELFF

V gene: TRBV9
D gene: TRBD2
CDR3 length: 17
J gene: TRBJ2-3
CDR3 protein: CASSPPAGGASTDTQYF

V gene: TRBV5-6
D gene: NA
CDR3 length: 18
J gene: TRBJ2-1
CDR3 protein: CASITGPPSYSSYNEQFF

V gene: TRBV7-8
D gene: TRBD2
CDR3 length: 17
J gene: TRBJ2-1
CDR3 protein: CASSTPWEGSSYNEQFF

V gene: TRBV7-3
D gene: TRBD1
CDR3 length: 16
J gene: TRBJ2-2
CDR3 protein: CASSLPSGGLPGELFF

V gene: TRBV10-3
D gene: TRBD1
CDR3 length: 15
J gene: TRBJ2-6
CDR3 protein: CAISTGTGVIGVLTF

V gene: TRBV5-1
D gene: NA
CDR3 length: 15
J gene: TRBJ1-5
CDR3 protein: CASSLAGDSNQPQHF

V gene: TRBV4-1
D gene: NA
CDR3 length: 15
J gene: TRBJ2-7
CDR3 protein: CASSLTSSDRYEQYF

V gene: TRBV5-6
D gene: NA
CDR3 length: 15
J gene: TRBJ1-6
CDR3 protein: CASSLGQGIGSPLHF

V gene: TRBV3-1/TRBV3-2
D gene: TRBD2
CDR3 length: 16
J gene: TRBJ2-3
CDR3 protein: CASSPLTSGATDTQYF